This paragraph reports one T cell receptor beta chain. The record originates from a study of shared clonotypes between healthy human individuals. Naive CD8 isolation took CD45RO-negative cells positively selected for CCR7 and excluded terminally differentiated effector memory CD45RA+ cells. The data were produced by immunoSEQ multiplex PCR, yet TCRdb's version contains in-frame clones alone and is incomplete. The repertoire holds roughly 2,000,000 clones, with over 85% as singletons. The germline gives CDR1 SNHLY, CDR2 FYNNEI. V was trimmed by 10 bases and J by 11 bases, leaving 17 bases between them. CDR3 length: 12 amino acids.

The sample was naive CD8+ T cells sorted from blood. The TCR comes from a man aged 18 to 30 in good health. The chain uses TRBV2 and TRBJ1-4; possible D gene TRBD1, 5 bases. This CDR3 reads CATSINGDKLFF. Here the CDR3 DNA reads TGTGCCACCTCCATTAACGGGGACAAACTGTTTTTT.